The present entry profiles one T cell receptor (beta chain) with its context. The antigen remains undetermined. The sample belongs to a study of cytomegalovirus exposure and HLA in healthy donors. Overall study context: Genotyping showed roughly 81% of about 370 donors falling in the Caucasian-associated ancestry cluster. Study-level points and caveats: Across donors, presence/absence analyses took sequencing depth to be roughly uniform. A prior analysis recorded that most TCR beta V segments were productive about 87% or about 30% of the time.

The PCR used 60 Vbeta and 13 Jbeta primers. Libraries were prepared by immunoSEQ multiplex PCR; TCRdb keeps only in-frame clonotypes and omits some of them. The sample records tens of thousands of clones, roughly 85% being singletons. CDR3 length: 13 amino acids. V was trimmed by 4 bases and J by 1 base, leaving 4 bases between them. Germline assignment: CDR1 SGHTA and CDR2 FQGTGA. The origin of this receptor is a man aged 25 to 40 in good health and CMV-seronegative. The chain has TRBV7-3 and TRBJ2-2; D uncertain. The sequencing input was PBMCs. For the CDR3, the DNA is TGTGCCAGCAGCTCCAGGAACACCGGGGAGCTGTTTTTT. This translates into CASSSRNTGELFF.